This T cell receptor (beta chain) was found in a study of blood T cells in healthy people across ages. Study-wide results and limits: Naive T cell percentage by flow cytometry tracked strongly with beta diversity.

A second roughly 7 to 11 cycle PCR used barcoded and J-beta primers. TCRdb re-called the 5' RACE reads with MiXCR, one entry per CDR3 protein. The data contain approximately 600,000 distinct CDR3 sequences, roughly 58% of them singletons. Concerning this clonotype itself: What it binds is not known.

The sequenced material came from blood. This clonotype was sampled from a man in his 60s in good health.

The CDR3 bases are TGCGCCAGCAGCTTGGAGCGGGGGGGCCGGGAGACCCAGTACTTC. This translates into CASSLERGGRETQYF. V gene TRBV5-1 combines with J gene TRBJ2-5; 10 bases fit TRBD2. The junction had 4 bases not matched to a gene; V was cut back by 0 bases and J by 5 bases. CDR1 SGHRS and CDR2 YFSETQ come from the germline V gene. The CDR3 runs 15 residues.